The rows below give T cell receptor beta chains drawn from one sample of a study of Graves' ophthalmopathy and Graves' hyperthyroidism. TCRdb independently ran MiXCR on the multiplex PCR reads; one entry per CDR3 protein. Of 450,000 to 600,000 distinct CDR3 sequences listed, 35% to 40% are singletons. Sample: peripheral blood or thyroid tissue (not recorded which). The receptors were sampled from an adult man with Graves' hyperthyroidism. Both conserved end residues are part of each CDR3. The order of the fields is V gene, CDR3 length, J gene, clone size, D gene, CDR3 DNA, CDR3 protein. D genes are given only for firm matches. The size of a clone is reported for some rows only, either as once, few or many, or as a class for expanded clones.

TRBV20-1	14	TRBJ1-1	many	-	TGCAGTGCTAGAGAACAGGGTATCCACACTGAAGCTTTCTTT	CSAREQGIHTEAFF
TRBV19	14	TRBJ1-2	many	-	TGTGCCAGTAGTATCATCCTTGTAAGGAGCGGCTACACCTTC	CASSIILVRSGYTF
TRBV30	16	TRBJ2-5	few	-	TGTGCCTGGAGCGGCTTAGGCAGGGCGCACCAAGAGACCCAGTACTTC	CAWSGLGRAHQETQYF
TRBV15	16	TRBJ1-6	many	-	TGTGCCACCAGCCATAATATCAGGCTAAAAAATTCACCCCTCCACTTT	CATSHNIRLKNSPLHF
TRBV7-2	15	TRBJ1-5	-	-	TGTGCCGGCAGCTTAGCTATCAACGGCAATCAGCCCCAGCATTTT	CAGSLAINGNQPQHF
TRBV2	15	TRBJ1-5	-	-	TGTGCCAGCAGTTTATTCCAGGGGCCTAATCAGCCCCAGCATTTT	CASSLFQGPNQPQHF
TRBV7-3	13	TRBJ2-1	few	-	TGTGCCAGCAGCTTATGGGAGGACAATGAGCAGTTCTTC	CASSLWEDNEQFF
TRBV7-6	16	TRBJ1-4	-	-	TGTGCCAGCAGCCAGGACAGAAACACCGGGGAAGAAAAACTGTTTTTT	CASSQDRNTGEEKLFF
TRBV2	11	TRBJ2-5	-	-	TGTGCCAGCAGTGGTACAGAGACCCAGTACTTC	CASSGTETQYF
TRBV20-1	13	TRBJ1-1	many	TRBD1	TGCAGTGCTGGGACAGGGCCGAACACTGAAGCTTTCTTT	CSAGTGPNTEAFF
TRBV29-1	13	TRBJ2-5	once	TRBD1	TGCAGCGCCGGACAGGGGAAAATGGAGACCCAGTACTTC	CSAGQGKMETQYF
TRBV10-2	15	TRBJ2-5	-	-	TGCGCCAGCAGAGATCAACGAGGGGCAGAGGAGACCCAGTACTTC	CASRDQRGAEETQYF
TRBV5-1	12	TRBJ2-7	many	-	TGCGCCAGCAGTATTACTCGGGACGAGCAGTACTTC	CASSITRDEQYF
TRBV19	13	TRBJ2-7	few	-	TGTGCCAGTAGTATGGGGGACACCTACGAGCAGTACTTC	CASSMGDTYEQYF
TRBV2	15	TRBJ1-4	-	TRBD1	TGTGCCAGCACAGAACAGGGGGCCACTAATGAAAAACTGTTTTTT	CASTEQGATNEKLFF
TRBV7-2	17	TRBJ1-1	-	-	TGTGCCAGCAGTCCCGGGGCCGTGATTATAATGAACACTGAAGCTTTCTTT	CASSPGAVIIMNTEAFF
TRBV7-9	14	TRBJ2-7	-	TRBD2	TGTGCCAGCAGCTTGGCTAGCGGTCCCTACGAGCAGTACTTC	CASSLASGPYEQYF
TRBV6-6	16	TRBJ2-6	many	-	TGTGCCAGCAGTCCCCTCCCAGGGGCGGGGGCCAACGTCCTGACTTTC	CASSPLPGAGANVLTF
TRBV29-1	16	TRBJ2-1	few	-	TGCAGCGTTCCCTCCGGGAGTGGGTCGTTGTACAATGAGCAGTTCTTC	CSVPSGSGSLYNEQFF
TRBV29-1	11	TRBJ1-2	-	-	TGCAGCGTTGTCGGTGTTAGCGGCTACACCTTC	CSVVGVSGYTF
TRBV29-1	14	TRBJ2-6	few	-	TGCAGCGTTGAAGGGGGCTCTGGGGCCAACGTCCTGACTTTC	CSVEGGSGANVLTF
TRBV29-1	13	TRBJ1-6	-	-	TGCAGCGTCTGGACCGGGAATAATTCACCCCTCCACTTT	CSVWTGNNSPLHF
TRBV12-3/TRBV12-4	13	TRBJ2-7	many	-	TGTGCCAGCTGGGGGCAGGGAACCTACGAGCAGTACTTC	CASWGQGTYEQYF
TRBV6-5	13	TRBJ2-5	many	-	TGTGCCAGCAGAGGACTCGACGAAGAGACCCAGTACTTC	CASRGLDEETQYF
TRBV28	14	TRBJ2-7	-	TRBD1	TGTGCCAGCAACGGACAGGGTGGTTCCTACGAGCAGTACTTC	CASNGQGGSYEQYF
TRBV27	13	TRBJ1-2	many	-	TGTGCCAGCAGTTTGTCCGGCCTCTATGGCTACACCTTC	CASSLSGLYGYTF
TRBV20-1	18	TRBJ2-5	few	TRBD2	TGCAGTGCCATAAGGGGTCTGGGACTAGCGGGTAAACAAGAGACCCAGTACTTC	CSAIRGLGLAGKQETQYF
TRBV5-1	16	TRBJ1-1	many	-	TGCGCCAGCAGCCGGGTGGGTGGTCGGATGAACACTGAAGCTTTCTTT	CASSRVGGRMNTEAFF
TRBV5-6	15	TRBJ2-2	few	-	TGTGCCAGCAGCTTTCTAGCGAGAGACACCGGGGAGCTGTTTTTT	CASSFLARDTGELFF
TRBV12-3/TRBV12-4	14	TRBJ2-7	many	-	TGTGCCAGCAGGACGTCGGCATACTCCTACGAGCAGTACTTC	CASRTSAYSYEQYF
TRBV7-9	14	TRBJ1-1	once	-	TGTGCCAGCAGTTTGGGACAATTGGACACTGAAGCTTTCTTT	CASSLGQLDTEAFF
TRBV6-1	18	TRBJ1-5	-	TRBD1	TGTGCCAGCAGCACTCTATTAACGGGGACAGGGGGCACTCAGCCCCAGCATTTT	CASSTLLTGTGGTQPQHF
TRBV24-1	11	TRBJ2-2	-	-	TGTGCCACCAGTAGCACCGGGGAGCTGTTTTTT	CATSSTGELFF
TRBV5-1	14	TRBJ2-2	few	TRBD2	TGCGCCAGCAGCCCGGGACTAGAGGCCGGGGAGCTGTTTTTT	CASSPGLEAGELFF
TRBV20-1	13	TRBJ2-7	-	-	TGCAGTGCTAGGGCAGGGGGGGACCACGAGCAGTACTTC	CSARAGGDHEQYF
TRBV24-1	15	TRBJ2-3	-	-	TGTGCCACCAACGGTGGAAAAGGGGGCACAGATACGCAGTATTTT	CATNGGKGGTDTQYF
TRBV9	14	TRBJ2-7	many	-	TGTGCCAGCAGCGAACCGGGCCTTCCAAGGGAGCAGTACTTC	CASSEPGLPREQYF
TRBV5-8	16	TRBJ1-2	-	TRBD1	TGTGCCAGCAGCTTACAGGGGGCAAAAGTCAACTATGGCTACACCTTC	CASSLQGAKVNYGYTF
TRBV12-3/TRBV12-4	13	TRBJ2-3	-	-	TGTGCCAGCAGCTGGGACTTTGCAGATACGCAGTATTTT	CASSWDFADTQYF
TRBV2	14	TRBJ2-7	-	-	TGTGCCAGCAGTCCCGAGCCACTATACTACGAGCAGTACTTC	CASSPEPLYYEQYF
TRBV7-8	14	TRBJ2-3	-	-	TGTGCCAGCAGCCCTACCCATGTCACAGATACGCAGTATTTT	CASSPTHVTDTQYF
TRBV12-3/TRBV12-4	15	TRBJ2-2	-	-	TGTGCCAGCAAAAAAACAGGGGGGGACACCGGGGAGCTGTTTTTT	CASKKTGGDTGELFF
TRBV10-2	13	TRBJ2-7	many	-	TGCGCCAGCAGTGTGGTTGCAGACTACGAGCAGTACTTC	CASSVVADYEQYF
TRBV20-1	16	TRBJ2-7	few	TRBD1	TGCAGTGCTAGAGAGGAACAGGGGGTCCAGTCCTACGAGCAGTACTTC	CSAREEQGVQSYEQYF
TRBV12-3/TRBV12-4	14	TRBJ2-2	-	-	TGTGCCAGCGCCAGAGACATGAACACCGGGGAGCTGTTTTTT	CASARDMNTGELFF
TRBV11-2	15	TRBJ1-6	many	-	TGTGCCAGCAGCTTGGGTGGTGGGGGTGATTCACCCCTCCACTTT	CASSLGGGGDSPLHF
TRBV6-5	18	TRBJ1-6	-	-	TGTGCCAGCAGTTACTCGCTCCGGGGGAGCTCCTATAATTCACCCCTCCACTTT	CASSYSLRGSSYNSPLHF
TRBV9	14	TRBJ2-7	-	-	TGTGCCAGCAGCGTAGCTGGGGAAACCTACGAGCAGTACTTC	CASSVAGETYEQYF
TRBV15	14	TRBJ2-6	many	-	TGTGCCACCAGATGGGAGACTGGGGCCAACGTCCTGACTTTC	CATRWETGANVLTF
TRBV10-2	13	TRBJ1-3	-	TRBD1	TGCGCCAGCAGCAGGGGACAGGGGGACACCATATATTTT	CASSRGQGDTIYF
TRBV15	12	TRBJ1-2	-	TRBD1	TGTGCCACCAGCAGCGACAGGGGGAGCTACACCTTC	CATSSDRGSYTF
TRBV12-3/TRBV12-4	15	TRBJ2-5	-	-	TGTGCCAGCAGTTTAGTGGGGCAGGCGCCGGAGACCCAGTACTTC	CASSLVGQAPETQYF
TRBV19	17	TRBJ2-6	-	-	TGTGCCAGCAGCTTGACAGGTGCGATCTCTGGGGCCAACGTCCTGACTTTC	CASSLTGAISGANVLTF
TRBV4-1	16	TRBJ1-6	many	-	TGCGCCAGCAGCCAAGGGGAGGGGAGGGGTAATTCACCCCTCCACTTT	CASSQGEGRGNSPLHF
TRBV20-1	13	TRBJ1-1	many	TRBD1	TGCAGTGCTCCCCGGACAGGCGAGGTTAGAGCTTTCTTT	CSAPRTGEVRAFF
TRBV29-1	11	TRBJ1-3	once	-	TGCAGCGTTGAAGTCAGGAACACCATATATTTT	CSVEVRNTIYF
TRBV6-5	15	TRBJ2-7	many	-	TGTGCCAGCAGTTACTCGGGGTCTCCCGGGAACGAGCAGTACTTC	CASSYSGSPGNEQYF